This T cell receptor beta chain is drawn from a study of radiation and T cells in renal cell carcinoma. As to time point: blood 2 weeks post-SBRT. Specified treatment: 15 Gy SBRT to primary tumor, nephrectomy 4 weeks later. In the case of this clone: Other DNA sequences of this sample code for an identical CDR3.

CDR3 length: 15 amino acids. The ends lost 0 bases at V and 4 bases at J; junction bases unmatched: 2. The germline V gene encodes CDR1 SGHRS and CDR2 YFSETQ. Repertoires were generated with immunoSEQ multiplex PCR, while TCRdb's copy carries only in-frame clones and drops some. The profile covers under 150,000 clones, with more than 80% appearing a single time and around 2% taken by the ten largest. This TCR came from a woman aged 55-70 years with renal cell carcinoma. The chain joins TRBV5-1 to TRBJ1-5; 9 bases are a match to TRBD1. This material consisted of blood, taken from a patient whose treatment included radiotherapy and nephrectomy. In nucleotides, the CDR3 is TGCGCCAGCAGCTTGGATGGGACAGGGAATCAGCCCCAGCATTTT. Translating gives CASSLDGTGNQPQHF.